The rows below give T cell receptor beta chains drawn from one sample of a study of cytomegalovirus exposure and HLA in healthy donors. Generated by immunoSEQ multiplex PCR, the TCRdb table keeps only in-frame clones and is missing some. The sample lists approximately 69,000 clones, approximately 74% occurring once. Sequences were obtained from PBMCs. The receptor source for this set is a woman aged 30 to 39 in good health and CMV-seropositive. Each CDR3 is given with its conserved first and last residue. The D gene is left open where the match is weak. Clone size is not always given. Where it is, it says once, few, many or a class for expanded clones.

j_call,clone_size,v_call,d_call,cdr3_nt,cdr3_aa
TRBJ2-7,.,TRBV30,TRBD1,TGTGCCTGGAGTGTAACAGGGGAGCGCGAGCAGTACTTC,CAWSVTGEREQYF
TRBJ1-4,.,TRBV6-5,TRBD1,TGTGCCAGCAGTTACCTCGGACAGGGGGGTGAAAAACTGTTTTTT,CASSYLGQGGEKLFF
TRBJ2-2,.,TRBV4-1,.,TGCGCCAGCAGCCAAGTTCCAGGGTACACCGGGGAGCTGTTTTTT,CASSQVPGYTGELFF
TRBJ1-1,.,TRBV18,.,TGTGCCAGCTCACAGGCGACCCGGACAGTTGAAGCTTTCTTT,CASSQATRTVEAFF
TRBJ1-1,few,TRBV28,.,TGTGCCAGCAGTTTTATGAGACCTCGGGGGACTGAAGCTTTCTTT,CASSFMRPRGTEAFF
TRBJ1-5,.,TRBV7-9,.,TGTGCCAGCAGCTTCTCTAATAATCAGCCCCAGCATTTT,CASSFSNNQPQHF
TRBJ2-5,.,TRBV29-1,.,TGCAGCGTTGCCTACCAAGAGACCCAGTACTTC,CSVAYQETQYF
TRBJ1-4,.,TRBV20-1,TRBD1,TGCAGTGCTATAGACAGGGATGAACTGTTTTTT,CSAIDRDELFF
TRBJ1-5,.,TRBV7-6,.,TGTGCCAGCAGCTTAAAGTCCTGGCAGACAGATAGCAATCAGCCCCAGCATTTT,CASSLKSWQTDSNQPQHF
TRBJ2-1,.,TRBV6-5,TRBD1,TGTGCCAGCAGCAATCGGGACAGGGGTAGGAATGAGCAGTTCTTC,CASSNRDRGRNEQFF
TRBJ2-2,.,TRBV5-1,TRBD1,TGCGCCAGCAATACAGGGGCGAGAAACACCGGGGAGCTGTTTTTT,CASNTGARNTGELFF
TRBJ2-3,once,TRBV30,.,TGTGCCTGGAGTGTGGGCGCAGGGACGCAGTATTTT,CAWSVGAGTQYF
TRBJ1-2,.,TRBV30,TRBD1,TGTGCCTGGAGTAGGGGACAGGGAGTCTATGGCTACACCTTC,CAWSRGQGVYGYTF
TRBJ1-1,.,TRBV6-4,TRBD1,TGTGCCAGCAGGGGACAGGGGGGGGAGCTGAACACTGAAGCTTTCTTT,CASRGQGGELNTEAFF
TRBJ1-5,few,TRBV29-1,.,TGCAGCGTTCTAAGCTCTAGCAATCAGCCCCAGCATTTT,CSVLSSSNQPQHF
TRBJ2-3,.,TRBV7-9,.,TGTGCCAGCAGCTTAACTCAAGCGACAGCAGATACGCAGTATTTT,CASSLTQATADTQYF
TRBJ2-1,.,TRBV10-3,TRBD2,TGTGCCATGGGACTAGCGGGAAAGGTAAATGAGCAGTTCTTC,CAMGLAGKVNEQFF
TRBJ2-1,few,TRBV6-6,TRBD2,TGTGCCAGCAGTTACGGGAGCGGGGGCAATGAGCAGTTCTTC,CASSYGSGGNEQFF
TRBJ2-5,few,TRBV30,.,TGTGCCTGGAGTGAGGCTAGAATTGGGACCCAGTACTTC,CAWSEARIGTQYF
TRBJ2-3,.,TRBV29-1,.,TGTTCAGTCTCAGGGAAAGATACGCAGTATTTT,CSVSGKDTQYF
TRBJ1-5,once,TRBV4-1,.,TGCGCCAGCAGCCTCGGGAGCCTGCTTAGCAATCAGCCCCAGCATTTT,CASSLGSLLSNQPQHF
TRBJ2-3,.,TRBV18,.,TGTGCCAGCTCGCGGGGCAGGGTTAGGACAGATACGCAGTATTTT,CASSRGRVRTDTQYF
TRBJ1-2,once,TRBV6-5,.,TGTGCCAGCAGTTCGGGGGATGTAGGTTCCTATGGCTACACCTTC,CASSSGDVGSYGYTF
TRBJ1-1,.,TRBV6-5,TRBD1,TGTGCCAGCAGTTACGGGACAGGGCAAGCTTTCTTT,CASSYGTGQAFF
TRBJ2-1,.,TRBV11-2,.,TGTGCCAGCAGCTCGTTCTATGAGCAGTTCTTC,CASSSFYEQFF
TRBJ2-1,few,TRBV5-1,TRBD2,TGCGCCAGCAGCTTGGCCGGGACTAGCGAAAATAAGTTCTTC,CASSLAGTSENKFF
TRBJ2-1,.,TRBV5-1,TRBD2,TGCGCCAGCAGCCTAAGGCGGACTAGCGCATTAGCCTACAATGAGCAGTTCTTC,CASSLRRTSALAYNEQFF
TRBJ2-5,.,TRBV4-1,TRBD1,TGCGCCAGCAGCCACCCTACAGGGGCCGAAGAGAAGACCCAGTACTTC,CASSHPTGAEEKTQYF
TRBJ1-4,.,TRBV11-2,TRBD1,TGTGCCAGCAGCTTCACCACAGGGGGGAGTCCGGAACTGTTTTTT,CASSFTTGGSPELFF
TRBJ1-5,.,TRBV30,.,TGTGCCTGGAGCGACGTAAGCGGCAATCAGCCCCAGCATTTT,CAWSDVSGNQPQHF
TRBJ1-2,.,TRBV30,.,TGTGCCTGGAGCCCCCCAGGGACTGGAAGAGGCTACACCTTC,CAWSPPGTGRGYTF
TRBJ1-2,.,TRBV29-1,.,TGCAGCGTTACGTCGGACAGCGATGGCTACACCTTC,CSVTSDSDGYTF
TRBJ2-3,.,TRBV7-2,.,TGTGCCAGCAGCCCACAATTTCCGGGAACGACAGATACGCAGTATTTT,CASSPQFPGTTDTQYF
TRBJ2-3,few,TRBV5-4,.,TGTGCCAGCAGCGAGACTGCTAGCACAGATACGCAGTATTTT,CASSETASTDTQYF
TRBJ1-2,.,TRBV28,TRBD1,TGTGCCAGCAGTTTTAGACAGGGGCGCGAGAATGGATATGGCTACACCTTC,CASSFRQGRENGYGYTF
TRBJ2-7,.,TRBV6-1,.,TGTGCCAGCGAAGGGGATACAGGCTACGAGCAGTACTTC,CASEGDTGYEQYF
TRBJ2-6,.,TRBV30,TRBD1,TGTGCCTGGAGTGAGGGACAGGGGACCTTTGGGGCCAACGTCCTGACTTTC,CAWSEGQGTFGANVLTF
TRBJ2-7,.,TRBV6-1,.,TGTGCCAGCAGTGAGGTTACAGAGCAGTACTTC,CASSEVTEQYF
TRBJ1-3,.,TRBV30,.,TGTGCCTGGAGTCCACCTGAGATTTCTGGAAACACCATATATTTT,CAWSPPEISGNTIYF
TRBJ2-1,once,TRBV5-1,TRBD1,TGCGCCAGCAGCTTGGAGGGACAGGGGCACAATGAGCAGTTCTTC,CASSLEGQGHNEQFF
TRBJ1-3,.,TRBV30,.,TGTGTACAGGGCTCTGGAAACACCATATATTTT,CVQGSGNTIYF
TRBJ1-1,.,TRBV4-1,.,TGCGCCAGCAGCACAGGGCCGTATGAAGCTTTCTTT,CASSTGPYEAFF
TRBJ2-3,.,TRBV11-3,TRBD2,TGTGCCAGCAGCCCCGGTTTGCGGGAGAGCACAGATACGCAGTATTTT,CASSPGLRESTDTQYF
TRBJ1-1,.,TRBV25-1,.,TGTGCCAGCAGTGAATTCGGCAGGGCCACTGAAGCTTTCTTT,CASSEFGRATEAFF
TRBJ1-1,.,TRBV29-1,.,TGCAGCGTTGAAAACAGGGTAGGCACTGAAGCTTTCTTT,CSVENRVGTEAFF
TRBJ1-5,.,TRBV4-3,.,TGCGCCAGCAGCCAAGATGTAGGGGAAGGTCAGCCCCAGCATTTT,CASSQDVGEGQPQHF
TRBJ2-5,.,TRBV5-6,.,TGTGCCAGCAGCTCGACTAGTGGTGAGACCCAGTACTTC,CASSSTSGETQYF